This entry concerns a single T cell receptor beta chain. The sample originates from a study of CD8+CD57+ T cells in acquired aplastic anemia. Patients chosen for sequencing had shown CD8+CD57+ cell expansion by flow cytometry. No therapy had been given to the patients at the time of blood sampling. Germline CDR1 is SGHRS and CDR2 is YFSETQ. V was cut by 0 bases and J by 5 bases, with 9 bases left in between. The CDR3 length is 13 residues. Template material for TCR beta VDJ and CDR3 profiling consisted of genomic DNA. TCRdb fed the reads into MiXCR, producing one record per CDR3 protein. Among more than 150,000 distinct CDR3 sequences, around 50% were seen once, and the ten largest hold 10% to 15%.

This clonotype was obtained from a human donor with aplastic anemia. The chain joins TRBV5-1 to TRBJ2-7; D remains ambiguous. Specimen: sorted CD4+, CD8+, or CD8+CD57+ T cells (not recorded which) from PBMCs. The CDR3 is CASSLVQNHEQYF. The CDR3 region has the DNA TGCGCCAGCAGCTTGGTACAAAACCACGAGCAGTACTTC.